This entry is about one TCR beta chain. TCRdb keeps only in-frame clones here, not all; method: immunoSEQ multiplex PCR. The sample lists more than 150,000 clones, roughly 84% seen once, with roughly 7.3% in the top ten. The sample belongs to a study of blood T cell repertoires in COVID-19. Participants spanned ages about 18 to 100 years and resided in about 24 US areas. Participants' own reports of clinical history determined their cohort assignment. For recovered donors of Cohort 3, there were two negative PCRs, clearance, or symptom resolution. Sequencing was carried out using PBMCs or T cells enriched from blood (not recorded which). This clonotype was obtained from a woman in her fifties or sixties who had recovered from COVID-19.

CDR3 bases: TGCAGCGTAGAAATAGCGGGTGGGCAGGCCCAGTACTTC. It specifies CSVEIAGGQAQYF. The chain has TRBV29-1 and TRBJ2-5; TRBD2 agrees at 7 bases. The CDR3 extends over 13 amino acids. Germline lookup yields CDR1 SQVTM and CDR2 ANQGSEA. Losses at the gene ends were 6 bases for V and 9 bases for J; bases not matched to a gene: 13.